One sample yielded the 9 T cell receptor beta chains listed below, sequenced in a study of cytomegalovirus exposure and HLA in healthy donors. The PCR employed 60 Vbeta primers together with 13 Jbeta primers. TCRdb keeps only in-frame clones here, not all; method: immunoSEQ multiplex PCR. The data contain around 70,000 clones, around 72% of them singletons. Sequencing input: PBMCs. The receptors come from a woman aged 40 to 49 in good health and CMV-seropositive.

There are a few counts of this clone. The CDR3 spells CAISGGQGGNTEAFF. CDR3 nucleotide sequence: TGTGCCATCAGTGGGGGACAGGGGGGGAACACTGAAGCTTTCTTT. This sequence joins TRBV10-3 and TRBJ1-1, with TRBD1 identical over 11 bases. Germline V gene sequence: CDR1 ENHRY, CDR2 SYGVKD. V gave up 4 bases and J gave up 1 base; unmatched junction bases: 2. The CDR3 is 15 amino acids.

This chain links TRBV13 with TRBJ1-1; D possibly corresponds to TRBD1 (5 bases). Germline lookup yields CDR1 PRHDT and CDR2 FYEKMQ (reference sequence). Trimming cost V 0 bases and J 0 bases, with 11 bases left between them. The CDR3 loop spans 16 amino acids. The CDR3 protein is CASSLGRRQLNTEAFF. The CDR3 DNA reads as TGTGCCAGCAGCTTAGGCCGAAGACAGCTGAACACTGAAGCTTTCTTT.

The genes are TRBV7-6 and TRBJ1-5; D uncertain. The germline V gene encodes CDR1 SGHVS and CDR2 FNYEAQ. Trimming shortened V by 5 bases and J by 1 base, and 12 bases separated the two germline ends. CDR3 length: 15 residues. CDR3 amino acids: CASSREGGSNQPQHF. DNA for the CDR3: TGTGCCAGCAGCCGAGAGGGAGGCAGCAATCAGCCCCAGCATTTT. Looking up the rest from reference TRBV7-6 and TRBJ1-5 gives the full variable domain: GAGVSQSPRYKVTKRGQDVALRCDPISGHVSLYWYRQALGQGPEFLTYFNYEAQQDKSGLPNDRFSAERPEGSISTLTIQRTEQRDSAMYRCASSREGGSNQPQHFGDGTRLSIL.

V and J are TRBV27 and TRBJ1-5; 7 bases line up with TRBD1. Germline CDR1 and CDR2: MNHEY and SMNVEV (reference sequence). J gave up 0 bases and V 6 bases, and 5 bases lay outside the gene matches. The CDR3 has 15 residues. This chain's CDR3 is CASRMTGLSNQPQHF. In nucleotides, the CDR3 is TGTGCCAGCAGAATGACAGGGCTTAGCAATCAGCCCCAGCATTTT.

The chain employs TRBV7-9 and TRBJ2-5, with TRBD2 matching over 7 bases. V dropped 3 bases and J dropped 4; count of bases not matched to a gene: 5. This CDR3 comprises 14 residues. In germline, CDR1 is SEHNR, CDR2 FQNEAQ (reference sequence). CDR3 amino acids: CASSLGGTGETQYF. The CDR3, as DNA: TGTGCCAGCAGCTTGGGGGGGACCGGAGAGACCCAGTACTTC.

CDR3 bases: TGTGCCAGCAGTGATGGGACAGACAGACAGCCCCAGCATTTT. This sequence encodes CASSDGTDRQPQHF. The chain uses TRBV25-1 and TRBJ1-5; 7 nucleotides match TRBD1. Per the germline V gene, CDR1 is MGHDK and CDR2 is SYGVNS. CDR3 length: 14 amino acids. V gave up 3 bases and J gave up 7 bases; unmatched junction bases: 6. The whole variable domain, remainder taken from reference TRBV25-1 and TRBJ1-5, is EADIYQTPRYLVIGTGKKITLECSQTMGHDKMYWYQQDPGMELHLIHYSYGVNSTEKGDLSSESTVSRIRTEHFPLTLESARPSHTSQYLCASSDGTDRQPQHFGDGTRLSIL.

This chain connects TRBV19 to TRBJ2-6, with no clear D. The CDR3 totals 20 residues. Trimming shortened V by 7 bases and J by 0 bases, and 25 bases separated the two germline ends. Per the germline V gene, CDR1 is LNHDA and CDR2 is SQIVND (reference sequence). CDR3 sequence reads: CASMRHPRSQTASGANVLTF. The CDR3 DNA follows: TGTGCCAGTATGCGGCACCCCCGCAGTCAGACCGCCTCTGGGGCCAACGTCCTGACTTTC.

The rearrangement links TRBV7-9 to TRBJ2-1; D gene uncertain. V was clipped by 4 bases and J by 0 bases, with 10 bases between them. The CDR3 is 15 residues long. CDR1 is SEHNR and CDR2 is FQNEAQ in the germline V gene (reference sequence). For the CDR3, the DNA is TGTGCCAGCAGCTCCGTTGCGAGCTCCTACAATGAGCAGTTCTTC. This codes for CASSSVASSYNEQFF.

The chain carries TRBV6-6 and TRBJ1-6, with D perhaps TRBD1 (5 bases). The CDR3 is made up of 14 amino acids. The germline V gene encodes CDR1 MNHNY and CDR2 SVGAGI (reference sequence). The V end was cut by 2 bases, the J end by 10 bases, with 12 bases between. CDR3 amino acids: CASSYQGFGSPLHF. CDR3 in DNA: TGTGCCAGCAGTTACCAGGGCTTTGGATCACCCCTCCACTTT.